Shown below are 17 T cell receptor beta chains from a single sample sequenced in a study of T cell changes during pregnancy in multiple sclerosis. The data were produced by immunoSEQ multiplex PCR, yet TCRdb's version contains in-frame clones alone and is incomplete. This sample has roughly 38,000 clones; roughly nine tenths occur once, and the top ten carry less than 0.9%. Sequenced material: CD4+ T cells from peripheral blood mononuclear cells, taken before pregnancy. All receptors derive from a female donor with multiple sclerosis, enrolled in a pregnancy study.

The rearrangement links TRBV12-5 to TRBJ1-5; the D is unclear. V dropped 6 bases and J dropped 4 bases, with 16 bases sitting between them. This CDR3 is 15 amino acids long. CDR1 LGHNT and CDR2 FRNRAP come from the germline V gene. CDR3 DNA sequence: TGTGCTAGTGGGATCTCCCACGCGGGAAATCAGCCCCAGCATTTT. Protein product: CASGISHAGNQPQHF.

The CDR3 DNA sequence: TGCGCCAGCAGCTCCCTAGCGGGGAGCTCCTACAATGAGCAGTTCTTC. It is translated as CASSSLAGSSYNEQFF. The genes are TRBV5-1 and TRBJ2-1, with 9 positions matching TRBD2. V lost 3 bases, J lost 0 bases, and 4 bases stayed unmatched. The CDR3 sequence is 16 residues long. Germline V gene sequence: CDR1 SGHRS, CDR2 YFSETQ.

The chain carries TRBV5-1 and TRBJ2-7; 8 nucleotides align to TRBD1. Unmatched junction bases numbered 6, after V lost 4 bases and J lost 0 bases. Germline assignment: CDR1 SGHRS and CDR2 YFSETQ. The length of the CDR3 is 15 residues. For the CDR3, the DNA is TGCGCCAGCAGCACACAGGGGGGCAACTCCTACGAGCAGTACTTC. It codes for CASSTQGGNSYEQYF. Drawing the rest from reference TRBV5-1 and TRBJ2-7, the complete variable domain is KAGVTQTPRYLIKTRGQQVTLSCSPISGHRSVSWYQQTPGQGLQFLFEYFSETQRNKGNFPGRFSGRQFSNSRSEMNVSTLELGDSALYLCASSTQGGNSYEQYFGPGTRLTVT.

The chain links TRBV6-1 to TRBJ2-3, with 12 bases fitting TRBD2. J gave up 5 bases and V 6 bases, and 6 bases lay outside the gene matches. The V gene's germline CDR1 is MNHNS and CDR2 SASEGT. The CDR3 contains 15 residues. The CDR3 DNA sequence: TGTGCCAGCAGGACTAGCGGGAGTCCCAAAGATACGCAGTATTTT. Translated, it gives CASRTSGSPKDTQYF.

The genes are TRBV7-2 and TRBJ2-2, with 14 bases lining up with TRBD2. Germline CDR1 and CDR2: SGHTA and FQGNSA. Trimming cost V 2 bases and J 7 bases; bases outside gene matches: 3. The CDR3 totals 16 residues. This CDR3 is CASSLLTSGRGGELFF. The CDR3 nucleotides read TGTGCCAGCAGCTTATTGACTAGCGGGAGGGGCGGGGAGCTGTTTTTT.

V is TRBV30 and J is TRBJ1-6; 7 positions match TRBD1. The CDR3 has 15 residues. With V trimmed by 0 bases and J by 10 bases, 9 bases remained unmatched. Looked up from germline, CDR1 is GTSNPN and CDR2 is SVGIG (reference sequence). The CDR3 loop reads CAWSVNRQGGSPLHF. The CDR3 region has the DNA TGTGCCTGGAGTGTCAACCGACAGGGAGGATCACCCCTCCACTTT.

This sequence joins TRBV6-1 and TRBJ2-7; possibly TRBD2 for D (5 bases). This CDR3 has 11 amino acids. Trimming removed 10 bases from V and 4 bases from J, with 11 bases in between. CDR1 and CDR2 (germline): MNHNS, SASEGT. The CDR3 DNA reads TGTGCCACAAGCGGAATTTACGAGCAGTACTTC. Translated, it gives CATSGIYEQYF.

The genes are TRBV9 and TRBJ2-2; 7 bases match TRBD1. The CDR3 covers 18 residues. Germline loops: CDR1 SGDLS, CDR2 YYNGEE. The trim removed 4 bases at V and 0 bases at J, leaving 12 bases unmatched. CDR3 in DNA: TGTGCCAGCAGCCTGTCTTTACGGGACAGCTCGAACACCGGGGAGCTGTTTTTT. This sequence encodes CASSLSLRDSSNTGELFF.

The chain uses TRBV19 and TRBJ2-3; 9 bases map to TRBD1. The CDR3 is made up of 17 amino acids. CDR1 and CDR2 from the germline V gene are LNHDA and SQIVND (reference sequence). The ends lost 3 bases at V and 3 bases at J; junction bases unmatched: 10. The CDR3 reads CASSMFVGQGMTDTQYF. CDR3 in DNA: TGTGCCAGTAGTATGTTTGTGGGACAGGGTATGACAGATACGCAGTATTTT.

The CDR3 bases are TGTGCCTGGACCCCAGGGGATTATGGCTACACCTTC. This gives the protein CAWTPGDYGYTF. The chain has TRBV30 and TRBJ1-2; D might be TRBD1 (6 bases). CDR1 is GTSNPN, CDR2 SVGIG, per germline (reference sequence). V lost 4 bases and J 5 bases, leaving 11 bases between the germline ends. This CDR3 comprises 12 residues.

The DNA for the CDR3 is TGTGCCAGCAGCTTAGGACTAGCGGGAGGATCGCAGTTCTTC. This gives the protein CASSLGLAGGSQFF. The chain uses TRBV7-3 and TRBJ2-1, with TRBD2 matching 14 bases. This CDR3 spans 14 amino acids. From germline, CDR1 is SGHTA and CDR2 FQGTGA. Trimming took 2 bases from V and 12 from J; bases not matched to a gene: 3.

The chain has TRBV10-3 and TRBJ2-7, with 8 bases matching TRBD2. The CDR3 spans 15 residues. V shed 4 bases and J 4 bases; nucleotides not matched to a gene: 9. Germline CDR1 is ENHRY and CDR2 is SYGVKD. CDR3 coding DNA: TGTGCCATCAGTGCCCGAGCGGGAGAAGGGTACGAGCAGTACTTC. It translates to CAISARAGEGYEQYF.

The CDR3 bases are TGTGCCAGCAGTTTGTCTAGATCCTACGAGCAGTACTTC. It codes for CASSLSRSYEQYF. The chain is built from TRBV28 and TRBJ2-5; D gene ambiguous. The J call could be wrong; TRBJ2-7 is a better fit for the DNA end. CDR3 length: 13 amino acids. Germline values: CDR1 MDHEN, CDR2 SYDVKM.

The genes are TRBV5-4 and TRBJ2-1; 13 bases are shared with TRBD2. CDR3 length: 16 amino acids. V lost 4 bases to trimming and J lost 10 bases; unmatched junction nucleotides: 11. Germline V gene lookup returns CDR1 SGHNT and CDR2 YYREEE (reference sequence). The CDR3 is CASSIGTSGMLTEQFF. As DNA, the CDR3 is TGTGCCAGCAGCATTGGGACTAGCGGGATGCTAACGGAGCAGTTCTTC.

V gene TRBV19 combines with J gene TRBJ2-6, with 11 bases matching TRBD1. CDR1 is LNHDA, CDR2 SQIVND, per germline (reference sequence). Trimming cost V 6 bases and J 0 bases; bases outside gene matches: 4. This CDR3 has 17 amino acids. The CDR3 here is CASRWDRGYSGANVLTF. CDR3 DNA sequence: TGTGCCAGTAGGTGGGACAGGGGGTACTCTGGGGCCAACGTCCTGACTTTC. Variable domain in full (rest from reference TRBV19 and TRBJ2-6): DGGITQSPKYLFRKEGQNVTLSCEQNLNHDAMYWYRQDPGQGLRLIYYSQIVNDFQKGDIAEGYSVSREKKESFPLTVTSAQKNPTAFYLCASRWDRGYSGANVLTFGAGSRLTVL.

The genes are TRBV7-9 and TRBJ2-7; D is unresolved. CDR1 is SEHNR, CDR2 FQNEAQ, per germline (reference sequence). V was clipped by 1 base and J by 0 bases, with 10 bases between them. The length of the CDR3 is 15 residues. In DNA form, the CDR3 reads TGTGCCAGCAGCTTAGAGGTCGGGTACTCCTACGAGCAGTACTTC. This translates into CASSLEVGYSYEQYF.

The chain joins TRBV15 to TRBJ2-1; a possible D gene is TRBD2 (5 bases). V lost 3 bases and J lost 4, with 10 bases in between. The CDR3 has 14 amino acids. Germline V CDR1 and CDR2: LNHNV, YYDKDF (reference sequence). The CDR3 DNA sequence: TGTGCCACCAGCAGTTCGGGGATATACAATGAGCAGTTCTTC. Its protein is CATSSSGIYNEQFF.